This TCR beta chain was retrieved from a study of T cells in Graves' hyperthyroidism and ophthalmopathy. Broader study findings: A model of 13 V-J pairs discriminated ophthalmopathy from stable hyperthyroidism.

This clonotype was detected many times. What it binds is not known. Using RNA transcripts as the source, TCR beta CDR3 regions were amplified. RT-PCR in the first round (using the HTBI primer set) targeted the TCR CDR3. One entry per CDR3 protein results from TCRdb running MiXCR on the multiplex PCR reads. Among 90,000 to 120,000 distinct CDR3 sequences, roughly 15% were seen once, and the ten largest hold around 42%. The CDR3 contains 15 residues. V gave up 7 bases and J gave up 1 base, with 13 bases separating them. Per the germline V gene, CDR1 is MNHEY and CDR2 is SMNVEV (reference sequence). Clinical symptoms, serum thyroxine, TRAb, thyroid ultrasound and orbital computed tomography established diagnosis.

The chain employs TRBV27 and TRBJ2-2; D might be TRBD1 (6 bases). Sequencing was performed on blood. The source of this sequence is a woman aged 45-60 years with Graves' hyperthyroidism. The CDR3 DNA sequence: TGTGCCAGCAAGGTGAAGACAGGGAACACCGGGGAGCTGTTTTTT. It is translated as CASKVKTGNTGELFF.